Presented here are 27 T cell receptor beta chains from one specimen sequenced in a study of T-cell reconstitution after alpha-beta-depleted transplantation in children. During its preparation, the TCRbeta library received unique molecular identifiers. TCRdb re-analysed the PCR reads in MiXCR, keeping a single row per CDR3 protein. The sample carries 90,000 to 120,000 distinct CDR3 sequences, 5.5% to 6.5% recorded once. The sequences come from PBMCs, mostly from graft donor cells, collected 360 days after TCRalphabeta/CD19-depleted stem cell transplant. Source of these receptors: a male patient aged 2-15 years who had a stem cell transplant for acute lymphoblastic leukemia, so the T cells may come from the graft donor.

This clonotype was seen a few times. V usage is TRBV30 and J usage is TRBJ2-7; D possibly corresponds to TRBD1 (5 bases). Trimming cost V 1 base and J 4 bases, with 8 bases left between them. The CDR3 contains 12 residues. The germline V gene has CDR1 GTSNPN and CDR2 SVGIG (reference sequence). The CDR3 coding sequence is TGTGCCTGGAGTGCCAGGGCGTACGAGCAGTACTTC. Encoded protein: CAWSARAYEQYF.

There are many counts of this clonotype. The CDR3 nucleotides are TGCGCCAGCAGCCAAGATTCCCTAGCGGCGGTATACGAGCAGTACTTC. Its protein product is CASSQDSLAAVYEQYF. The chain combines TRBV4-3 with TRBJ2-7, with 7 bases that match TRBD2. V was clipped by 0 bases and J by 4 bases; unmatched bases: 9. The CDR3 sequence is 16 residues long. The germline gives CDR1 LGHNA, CDR2 YSLEER.

This clonotype was seen ten or more times. The chain combines TRBV27 with TRBJ2-5; TRBD2 matches at 8 bases. CDR3 length: 14 amino acids. The germline V gene has CDR1 MNHEY and CDR2 SMNVEV (reference sequence). The J segment lost 7 bases and the V segment lost 4 bases, leaving 8 bases of the junction unmatched. The DNA of the CDR3 is TGTGCCAGCAGTTCGCGGGGGGCCCAAAGGACCCAGTACTTC. This gives the protein CASSSRGAQRTQYF.

The chain links TRBV4-3 to TRBJ2-6; the match to TRBD2 covers 7 bases. Germline CDR1 LGHNA, CDR2 YSLEER. V shed 8 bases, J shed 2 bases, and the junction held 3 bases outside the gene matches. This CDR3 comprises 14 residues. The CDR3 region is CASGEGTGANVLTF. The CDR3, as DNA: TGCGCCAGCGGGGAGGGAACTGGGGCCAACGTCCTGACTTTC.

This clonotype was recorded at least ten times. The chain's CDR3 is CASSPSGRAKNEQFF. In DNA form, the CDR3 reads TGTGCCAGCAGCCCCAGCGGGAGGGCCAAGAATGAGCAGTTCTTC. The chain uses TRBV7-6 and TRBJ2-1; 10 bases match TRBD2. This CDR3 region has 15 residues. CDR1 SGHVS and CDR2 FNYEAQ come from the germline V gene. V lost 5 bases, J lost 7 bases, and 8 bases stayed unmatched. The whole variable domain, filled in from reference TRBV7-6 and TRBJ2-1, reads GAGVSQSPRYKVTKRGQDVALRCDPISGHVSLYWYRQALGQGPEFLTYFNYEAQQDKSGLPNDRFSAERPEGSISTLTIQRTEQRDSAMYRCASSPSGRAKNEQFFGPGTRLTVL.

This clonotype was seen repeatedly, ten times or more. V is TRBV27 and J is TRBJ2-2; tentative D call: TRBD1 (6 bases). This CDR3 has 13 residues. V lost 6 bases, J lost 8 bases, and 13 bases lay in between. Per the germline V gene, CDR1 is MNHEY and CDR2 is SMNVEV (reference sequence). CDR3: CASRDAGVGELFF. The CDR3 DNA follows: TGTGCCAGCAGGGACGCAGGGGTTGGGGAGCTGTTTTTT.

The sample holds many counts of this clonotype. This chain joins TRBV10-3 and TRBJ2-3; 7 nucleotides align to TRBD2. The germline gives CDR1 ENHRY, CDR2 SYGVKD. This CDR3 spans 16 amino acids. V lost 6 bases to trimming and J lost 7 bases; unmatched junction nucleotides: 16. The CDR3 is CAIRRGEGRDRNTQYF. CDR3 in DNA: TGTGCCATCAGACGGGGGGAGGGCCGAGATAGAAATACGCAGTATTTT.

This chain uses TRBV25-1 with TRBJ2-5, with D perhaps given as TRBD1 or TRBD2 (5 bases each). CDR3 length equals 13 residues. Trimming removed 1 base at V and 2 bases at J, with 5 bases between. Germline CDR1 and CDR2: MGHDK and SYGVNS. CDR3 coding DNA: TGTGCCAGCAGTGAATGGGGGCAAGAGACCCAGTACTTC. This gives the protein CASSEWGQETQYF.

The table lists this clonotype with many counts. This chain uses TRBV7-2 with TRBJ2-2; TRBD1 might be the D (5 bases). The CDR3 spans 15 residues. Germline values: CDR1 SGHTA, CDR2 FQGNSA. V was cut by 3 bases and J by 8 bases, with 16 bases left in between. CDR3 sequence (DNA): TGTGCCAGCAGCTTCGATAGGGGCGGACGTGGGGAGCTGTTTTTT. Protein: CASSFDRGGRGELFF.

This clonotype appeared a few times. This CDR3 is missing its conserved last phenylalanine or tryptophan, likely due to a read error. The rearrangement uses TRBV12-5 and TRBJ2-1; 7 bases match TRBD2. The germline V gene has CDR1 LGHNT and CDR2 FRNRAP. The V gene end was trimmed by 0 bases and the J gene end by 6 bases; junction bases not matched to a gene: 8. The CDR3 covers 16 residues. CDR3 region: CASGLVKLTGGNEQFL. The CDR3 region has the DNA TGTGCTAGTGGTTTGGTAAAACTCACGGGGGGCAATGAGCAGTTCCTC.

In this sample, this clonotype turned up many times. The V and J genes are TRBV9 and TRBJ1-2; 7 nucleotides agree with TRBD1. Unmatched junction bases numbered 6, after V lost 3 bases and J lost 4 bases. CDR3 length: 14 residues. Germline CDR1 is SGDLS and CDR2 is YYNGEE. This CDR3 reads CASSGRGLSYGYTF. CDR3 bases: TGTGCCAGCAGCGGAAGGGGGCTCTCCTATGGCTACACCTTC. The variable domain in full, with the rest retrieved from reference TRBV9 and TRBJ1-2, is DSGVTQTPKHLITATGQRVTLRCSPRSGDLSVYWYQQSLDQGLQFLIQYYNGEERAKGNILERFSAQQFPDLHSELNLSSLELGDSALYFCASSGRGLSYGYTFGSGTRLTVV.

The table lists this clonotype with many counts. V usage is TRBV11-2 and J usage is TRBJ2-5; D is uncertain. CDR1 is SGHAT, CDR2 FQNNGV, per germline. The V end lost 5 bases, the J end lost 1 base, and 11 bases lay between the germline ends. The CDR3 runs to 14 residues. CDR3 sequence: CASSRFGFQETQYF. In DNA form, the CDR3 reads TGTGCCAGCAGCCGGTTCGGATTCCAAGAGACCCAGTACTTC.

This clonotype was seen at least ten times. The V gene is TRBV7-9, the J gene TRBJ1-6, with D possibly matching TRBD1 (5 bases). Trimming removed 7 bases at V and 0 bases at J, with 13 bases between. The CDR3 covers 16 residues. CDR1 is SEHNR, CDR2 FQNEAQ, per germline (reference sequence). The CDR3 DNA reads TGTGCCAGCACCTCGACAGCGAGCTCCTATAATTCACCCCTCCACTTT. Translation: CASTSTASSYNSPLHF.

This clonotype has more than one count but fewer than ten. J is TRBJ2-7 and V is TRBV5-1, with D maybe TRBD1 (6 bases). Germline CDR1 and CDR2: SGHRS and YFSETQ. The length of the CDR3 is 15 residues. With 2 bases removed from V and 6 bases from J, the gap between germline ends came to 18 bases. The CDR3 loop reads CASSFRRQVPTEQYF. For the CDR3, the DNA is TGCGCCAGCAGCTTTCGGCGACAGGTGCCCACCGAGCAGTACTTC.

This clonotype was picked up many times. The chain couples TRBV4-3 to TRBJ2-1; D is unresolved. The V end was cut by 4 bases, the J end by 6 bases, with 7 bases between. From germline, CDR1 is LGHNA and CDR2 YSLEER. The CDR3 runs 12 residues. The CDR3 loop is CASSPPSNEQFF. The CDR3 DNA reads TGCGCCAGCAGCCCACCCAGCAATGAGCAGTTCTTC.

The genes are TRBV4-1 and TRBJ1-1; a possible D gene is TRBD1 (5 bases). Germline lookup yields CDR1 MGHRA and CDR2 YSYEKL. The ends were cut back, 5 bases at V and 0 bases at J, with 19 bases in the middle. This CDR3 is 17 amino acids long. CDR3: CASSDTGSGRVNTEAFF. DNA of the CDR3: TGCGCCAGCAGCGATACAGGCTCCGGGAGGGTGAACACTGAAGCTTTCTTT.

As concerns this clonotype: One base away lies a much larger clone, so this may be a sequencing read error. V usage is TRBV15 and J usage is TRBJ2-1; a weak D match, TRBD1 (5 bases). The germline gives CDR1 LNHNV, CDR2 YYDKDF (reference sequence). CDR3 length equals 13 residues. The CDR3 loop reads CATRRVVDNEQLF. In DNA form, the CDR3 reads TGTGCCACCCGCAGAGTGGTGGACAATGAGCAGCTCTTC.

This sequence joins TRBV6-6 and TRBJ2-7; D unclear. Germline-derived CDR1 and CDR2 are MNHNY and SVGAGI (reference sequence). The CDR3 length is 13 residues. Trimming took 2 bases from V and 4 from J, leaving 9 bases between them. The CDR3 sequence: CASSYEGLYEQYF. The DNA for the CDR3 is TGTGCCAGCAGTTACGAAGGGTTGTACGAGCAGTACTTC.

A few counts support this clonotype. The V call is TRBV12-3 or TRBV12-4, the J call TRBJ1-2; D ambiguous. The CDR3 covers 13 residues. V lost 5 bases to trimming and J lost 2 bases, with 9 bases between them. The CDR3 nucleotides read TGTGCCAGCAGTCCAACAAGAAACTATGGCTACACCTTC. Translated: CASSPTRNYGYTF.

The chain uses TRBV27 and TRBJ2-3; 7 positions match TRBD1. With 3 bases clipped from V and 0 bases from J, the junction kept 3 bases outside the gene matches. The CDR3 sequence is 15 residues long. The V gene's germline CDR1 is MNHEY and CDR2 SMNVEV (reference sequence). CDR3 DNA sequence: TGTGCCAGCAGTTTGGCGGACAGGAGCACAGATACGCAGTATTTT. Translating gives CASSLADRSTDTQYF.

The chain has TRBV2 and TRBJ2-3; no firm D call. Germline V lookup: CDR1 SNHLY, CDR2 FYNNEI. The CDR3 runs to 14 residues. With 0 bases removed from V and 4 bases from J, the gap between germline ends came to 8 bases. The CDR3 bases are TGTGCCAGCAGTGAAGCGGGGAACCCAGATACGCAGTATTTT. This gives the protein CASSEAGNPDTQYF.

This clonotype was picked up a small number of times. J is TRBJ2-5 and V is TRBV6-1, with a tentative D call TRBD2 (5 bases). This CDR3 contains 16 residues. V lost 8 bases to trimming and J lost 0 bases, with 19 bases between them. Germline V gene sequence: CDR1 MNHNS, CDR2 SASEGT. The CDR3 loop is CASRPSRPTNQETQYF. The CDR3, as DNA: TGTGCCAGCCGCCCCTCGAGACCGACTAACCAAGAGACCCAGTACTTC.

This clonotype has ten or more counts. The chain has TRBV18 and TRBJ2-5; maybe TRBD1 (6 bases). Germline V gene lookup returns CDR1 KGHSH and CDR2 LQKENI. CDR3 length: 13 residues. V shed 5 bases and J shed 1 base, with 8 bases lying between them. The CDR3 bases are TGTGCCAGCTCATCCAGGGGCCAAGAGACCCAGTACTTC. The encoded protein is CASSSRGQETQYF.

The rearrangement links TRBV6-2 or TRBV6-3 to TRBJ1-6; D not certain. The CDR3 runs to 12 residues. V was trimmed by 0 bases and J by 13 bases, leaving 7 bases between them. Germline CDR1 is MNHEY and CDR2 is SVGEGT. DNA for the CDR3: TGTGCCAGCAGTTACTCGAGCAGCCCCCTCCACTTT. Translation: CASSYSSSPLHF.

Only a few counts were recorded for this clonotype. The rearrangement joins TRBV29-1 to TRBJ2-7; the match to TRBD1 covers 11 bases. Germline CDR1 reads SQVTM; CDR2 reads ANQGSEA. The CDR3 is 14 amino acids. V was clipped by 7 bases and J by 1 base; unmatched bases: 6. CDR3 sequence (DNA): TGCAGCGCCCTCGGACAGGGGGCGTCCTACGAGCAGTACTTC. Translated: CSALGQGASYEQYF.

This clonotype has ten or more counts. The chain uses TRBV12-3 or TRBV12-4 and TRBJ1-1; 7 bases match TRBD1. CDR3 length: 13 amino acids. V shed 8 bases and J 5 bases; nucleotides not matched to a gene: 8. The CDR3, as DNA: TGTGCCAGCGACAGGGACCGGGGGACTGAAGCTTTCTTT. Translating it yields CASDRDRGTEAFF.

This clonotype has a count of ten or more. The chain couples TRBV4-3 to TRBJ2-7; 7 nucleotides agree with TRBD1. Germline CDR1 and CDR2: LGHNA and YSLEER. The CDR3 is made up of 16 amino acids. After removal of 0 bases from V and 5 bases from J, the junction contained 10 bases not matched to a gene. As DNA, the CDR3 is TGCGCCAGCAGCCAAGAGGGGGACAGATTTAATCACGAGCAGTACTTC. Its translation: CASSQEGDRFNHEQYF.